Listed here is a single TCR beta chain. Its antigen is still unknown. A junction end diverges from the germline sequence, so it may reflect a read error. TCR beta cDNA came from approximately 490 ng total RNA, primed with a constant-region primer. Generation of the TCR beta libraries relied on three nested multiplex PCR rounds using slightly modified ARM-PCR. It was with TRBV1-TRBV30 forward primers and a C-beta reverse primer that the first two PCR rounds were run, at around 10 cycles each. TCRdb itself ran the multiplex PCR reads through MiXCR, one entry per CDR3 protein. Of 95,000 to 150,000 distinct CDR3 sequences listed, 50% to 70% are singletons. From around 18-30 mg of unsorted bulk tissue, DNA and RNA were co-extracted together. Each individual tumor supplied samples from five separate regions. The length of the CDR3 is 13 residues. Looked up from germline, CDR1 is SNHLY and CDR2 is FYNNEI. The data originate from a study of tumor-infiltrating lymphocytes in primary liver carcinoma. At the level of the study: Both sexes were represented among patients, who were 30 to 69 years old.

Whole-study findings and limits: Tumors had a top-250-clone fraction that was significantly higher than blood (p = 0.039).

The clonotype was recovered from a woman in her sixties or seventies with primary liver carcinoma and hepatitis B virus infection. The rearrangement links TRBV2 to TRBJ2-2; TRBD1 is a possible D gene (7 bases). Sequencing input: liver tumor tissue from sampling region 1. Indicated subset: tumor region T1, superior pole. CDR3 in DNA: TGTGCCAGCAGTTACAGGGGTGGCGGGGAGCTGCTTTTT. It yields the protein CASSYRGGGELLF.